The 8 T cell receptor beta chains reported below all come from one sample, sequenced in a study of regulatory T cells in long-lasting Graves disease. Assembly of TCR beta libraries relied on iRepertoire HTBI primers together with Arm-PCR of CDR3 regions. MiXCR was run by TCRdb on the multiplex PCR reads, yielding one entry per CDR3 protein. Of 300,000 to 400,000 distinct CDR3 sequences listed, roughly a fifth are singletons. Described time point: persistent/refractory GD, antithyroid drugs over 5 years with positive TRAb. PBMCs provided the RNA from which the TCR library was made. Sequences were derived from peripheral blood mononuclear cells (PBMCs), sampled when the disease was refractory, from a patient treated with antithyroid drugs. The receptor source for this set is a female donor with Graves disease.

This clonotype was counted only a few times. The V call is TRBV5-8, the J call TRBJ2-1, with TRBD1 matching 8 bases. V was pared by 1 base and J by 4 bases, with 4 bases of the junction left unmatched. The CDR3 consists of 15 residues. CDR1 and CDR2 (germline): SGHTS, YDEGEE. The CDR3 DNA follows: TGTGCCAGCAGCTTGTACAGGGGGATATACAATGAGCAGTTCTTC. Its translation: CASSLYRGIYNEQFF.

This clonotype has a count of ten or more. The gene calls are TRBV20-1 and TRBJ2-7; TRBD1 aligns across 8 bases. The CDR3 covers 15 residues. Germline V gene sequence: CDR1 DFQATT, CDR2 SNEGSKA (reference sequence). The V gene end was trimmed by 1 base and the J gene end by 6 bases; junction bases not matched to a gene: 11. CDR3 nucleotides: TGCAGTGCTAGAGCCCAGGACAGGGTTATGGGCGAGCAGTACTTC. As protein: CSARAQDRVMGEQYF.

This clonotype was observed many times. V is TRBV5-6 and J is TRBJ1-2, with TRBD1 matching over 7 bases. The V segment lost 1 base and the J segment 6 bases; nucleotides outside the gene matches: 6. CDR1 SGHDT and CDR2 YYEEEE come from the germline V gene. The CDR3 is 14 residues long. The CDR3 reads CASSLRGRSNGYTF. CDR3 nucleotide sequence: TGTGCCAGCAGCTTGAGGGGGCGCAGTAATGGCTACACCTTC.

This clonotype was recorded at least ten times. The CDR3 nucleotides are TGCAGCGTTGAATTTGTGCGGAGGGAAGAGACCCAGTACTTC. Translated: CSVEFVRREETQYF. The chain couples TRBV29-1 to TRBJ2-5; a weak D match, TRBD2 (6 bases). Germline V gives CDR1 SQVTM, CDR2 ANQGSEA. The CDR3 contains 14 residues. V shed 2 bases and J shed 3 bases, with 13 bases lying between them.

This chain links TRBV10-1 with TRBJ1-1, with TRBD1 as a possible D gene (6 bases). There are 16 residues in the CDR3. The V gene lost 5 bases and the J gene lost 0 bases, with 16 bases spanning the gap. Germline values: CDR1 WNHNN, CDR2 SYGVQD (reference sequence). The CDR3: CASSSSPGQMNTEAFF. The DNA of the CDR3 is TGCGCCAGCAGTTCTTCTCCGGGACAAATGAACACTGAAGCTTTCTTT.

This clonotype was detected ten times or more. This chain joins TRBV12-3 or TRBV12-4 and TRBJ1-4; a weak D match, TRBD1 (5 bases). The CDR3 loop spans 19 amino acids. Deletions cut 3 bases from V and 0 bases from J, with 20 bases between. The CDR3 bases are TGTGCCAGCAGTTTTCCCCTATGGAGCAGGGTACCAACTAATGAAAAACTGTTTTTT. Protein sequence: CASSFPLWSRVPTNEKLFF.

This chain connects TRBV5-1 to TRBJ2-3; D perhaps matches TRBD2 (6 bases). With 4 bases removed from V and 5 bases from J, the gap between germline ends came to 14 bases. Looked up from germline, CDR1 is SGHRS and CDR2 is YFSETQ. The CDR3 covers 14 residues. The CDR3 DNA reads as TGCGCCAGCAGCAATGGAGGCGGGGTAGATACGCAGTATTTT. Protein sequence: CASSNGGGVDTQYF.

The J gene is TRBJ2-1, the V gene TRBV15; perhaps TRBD2 as D (5 bases). The ends were cut back, 0 bases at V and 4 bases at J, with 10 bases in the middle. The V gene's germline CDR1 is LNHNV and CDR2 YYDKDF (reference sequence). The CDR3 runs 15 residues. For the CDR3, the DNA is TGTGCCACCAGCAGAGAGGCCCGGGAATACAATGAGCAGTTCTTC. This gives the protein CATSREAREYNEQFF.